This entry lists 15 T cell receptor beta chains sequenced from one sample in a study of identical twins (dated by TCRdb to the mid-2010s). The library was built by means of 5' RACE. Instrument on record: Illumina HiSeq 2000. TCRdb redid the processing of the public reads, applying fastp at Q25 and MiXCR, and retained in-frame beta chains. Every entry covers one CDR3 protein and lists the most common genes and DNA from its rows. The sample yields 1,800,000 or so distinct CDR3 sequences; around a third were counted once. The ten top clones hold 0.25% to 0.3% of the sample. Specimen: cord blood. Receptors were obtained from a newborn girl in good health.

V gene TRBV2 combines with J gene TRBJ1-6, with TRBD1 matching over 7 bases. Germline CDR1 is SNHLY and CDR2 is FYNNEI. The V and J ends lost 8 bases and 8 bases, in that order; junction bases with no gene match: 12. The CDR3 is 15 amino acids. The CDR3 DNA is TGTGCCAGCGAAGACAGGGCCTCCCCGTATTCACCCCTCCACTTT. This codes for CASEDRASPYSPLHF.

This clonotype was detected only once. CDR3 DNA sequence: TGCAGTGCTAGCTGGGGGGGACACACCGGGGAGCTGTTTTTT. This gives the protein CSASWGGHTGELFF. V gene TRBV20-1 combines with J gene TRBJ2-2, with 7 positions matching TRBD2. Unmatched junction bases numbered 4, after V lost 3 bases and J lost 3 bases. From germline, CDR1 is DFQATT and CDR2 SNEGSKA (reference sequence). This CDR3 is 14 amino acids long.

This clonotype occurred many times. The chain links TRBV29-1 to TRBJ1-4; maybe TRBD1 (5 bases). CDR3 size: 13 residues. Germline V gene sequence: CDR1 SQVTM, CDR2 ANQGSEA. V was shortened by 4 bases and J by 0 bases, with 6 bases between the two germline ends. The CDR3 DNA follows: TGCAGCGTTGGGGGGTCAACTAATGAAAAACTGTTTTTT. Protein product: CSVGGSTNEKLFF.

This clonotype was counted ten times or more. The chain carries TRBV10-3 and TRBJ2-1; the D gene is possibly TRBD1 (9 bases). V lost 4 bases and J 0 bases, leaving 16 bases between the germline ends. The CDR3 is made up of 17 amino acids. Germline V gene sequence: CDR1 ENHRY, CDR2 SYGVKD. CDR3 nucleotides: TGTGCCATCAGTGTAGGGACAGGGACTAGCTCCTACAATGAGCAGTTCTTC. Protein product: CAISVGTGTSSYNEQFF.

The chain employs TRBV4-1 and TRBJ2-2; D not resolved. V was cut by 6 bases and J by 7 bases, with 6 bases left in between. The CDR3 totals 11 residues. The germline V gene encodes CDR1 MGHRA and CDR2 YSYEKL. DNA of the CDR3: TGCGCCAGCAGTCGGAACGGGGAGCTGTTTTTT. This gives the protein CASSRNGELFF.

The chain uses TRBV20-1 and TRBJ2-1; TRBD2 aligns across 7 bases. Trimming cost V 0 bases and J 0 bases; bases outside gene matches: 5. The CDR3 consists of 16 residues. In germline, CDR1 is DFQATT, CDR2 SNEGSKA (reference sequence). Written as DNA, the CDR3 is TGCAGTGCTAGAGATCTAAGCGGGGCCTCCTACAATGAGCAGTTCTTC. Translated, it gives CSARDLSGASYNEQFF.

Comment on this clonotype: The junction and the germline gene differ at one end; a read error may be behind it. The CDR3 region is CASSVGDHKIIQYF. In nucleotides, the CDR3 is TGTGCCAGCAGCGTGGGGGACCACAAAATCATTCAGTACTTC. The chain carries TRBV9 and TRBJ2-4; D might be TRBD1 or TRBD2, each matching 5 bases. Germline-derived CDR1 and CDR2 are SGDLS and YYNGEE. The CDR3 loop spans 14 amino acids. Full variable domain (rest looked up from reference TRBV9 and TRBJ2-4): DSGVTQTPKHLITATGQRVTLRCSPRSGDLSVYWYQQSLDQGLQFLIQYYNGEERAKGNILERFSAQQFPDLHSELNLSSLELGDSALYFCASSVGDHKIIQYFGAGTRLSVL.

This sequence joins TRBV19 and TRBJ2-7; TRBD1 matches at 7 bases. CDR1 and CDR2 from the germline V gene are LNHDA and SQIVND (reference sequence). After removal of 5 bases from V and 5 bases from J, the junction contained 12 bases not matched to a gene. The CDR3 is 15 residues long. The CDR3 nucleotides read TGTGCCAGTAGTGCGGAGGTACAGGGGAAGGACGAGCAGTACTTC. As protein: CASSAEVQGKDEQYF.

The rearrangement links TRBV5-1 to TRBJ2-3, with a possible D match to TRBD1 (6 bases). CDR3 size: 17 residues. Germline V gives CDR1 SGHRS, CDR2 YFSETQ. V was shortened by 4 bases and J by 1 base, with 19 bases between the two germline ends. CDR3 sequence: CASSPKTRDTRTDTQYF. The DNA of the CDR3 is TGCGCCAGCAGCCCTAAAACCCGGGACACCCGCACAGATACGCAGTATTTT.

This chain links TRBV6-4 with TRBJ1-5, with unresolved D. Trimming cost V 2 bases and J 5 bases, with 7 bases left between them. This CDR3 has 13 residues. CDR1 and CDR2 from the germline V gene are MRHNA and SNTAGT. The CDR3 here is CASSDGPYQPQHF. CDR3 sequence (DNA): TGTGCCAGCAGTGACGGTCCTTATCAGCCCCAGCATTTT.

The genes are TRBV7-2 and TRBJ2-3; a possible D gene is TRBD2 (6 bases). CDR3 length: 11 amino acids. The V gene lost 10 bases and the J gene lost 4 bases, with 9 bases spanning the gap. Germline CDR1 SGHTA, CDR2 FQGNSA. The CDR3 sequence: CAIREPDTQYF. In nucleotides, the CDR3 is TGTGCCATCCGGGAGCCAGATACGCAGTATTTT.

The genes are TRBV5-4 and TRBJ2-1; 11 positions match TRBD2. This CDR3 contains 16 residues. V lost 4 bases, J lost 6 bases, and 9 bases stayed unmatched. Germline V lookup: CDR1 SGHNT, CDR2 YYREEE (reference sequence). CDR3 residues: CASSRLAGGSRNEQFF. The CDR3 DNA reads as TGTGCCAGCAGCCGATTAGCGGGGGGGTCACGCAATGAGCAGTTCTTC. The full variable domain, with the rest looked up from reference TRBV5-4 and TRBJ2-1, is ETGVTQSPTHLIKTRGQQVTLRCSSQSGHNTVSWYQQALGQGPQFIFQYYREEENGRGNFPPRFSGLQFPNYSSELNVNALELDDSALYLCASSRLAGGSRNEQFFGPGTRLTVL.

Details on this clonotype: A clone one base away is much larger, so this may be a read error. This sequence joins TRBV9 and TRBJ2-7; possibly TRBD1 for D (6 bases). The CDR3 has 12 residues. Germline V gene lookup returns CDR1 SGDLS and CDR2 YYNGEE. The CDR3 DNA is TGTGCCGGCAGCCGGGACAACTACGAGCAGTACTTC. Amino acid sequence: CAGSRDNYEQYF.

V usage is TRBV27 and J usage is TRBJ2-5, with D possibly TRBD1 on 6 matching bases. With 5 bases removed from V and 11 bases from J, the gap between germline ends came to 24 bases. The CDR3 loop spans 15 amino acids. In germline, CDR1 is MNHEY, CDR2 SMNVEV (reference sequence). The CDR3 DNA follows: TGTGCCAGCAGTCCCCACAGGGCCACCTACAATGAGCAGTACTTC. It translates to CASSPHRATYNEQYF.

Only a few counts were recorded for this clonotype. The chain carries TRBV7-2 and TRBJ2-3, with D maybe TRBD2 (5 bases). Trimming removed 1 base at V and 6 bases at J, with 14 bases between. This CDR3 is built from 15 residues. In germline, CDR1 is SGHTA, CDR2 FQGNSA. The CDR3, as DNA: TGTGCCAGCAGCTTAGTGGCGGGCCGAGAGGATACGCAGTATTTT. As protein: CASSLVAGREDTQYF.